Listed below are T cell receptor beta chains from one sample, sequenced in a study of graft-versus-host responses after intestinal transplantation. These receptors' targets are unknown. Method: immunoSEQ multiplex PCR; TCRdb's copy keeps in-frame clones and lacks some. This table has fewer than 120,000 clones, around 93% appearing once. The sample in question was unstimulated CD8+ T cells sorted from spleen or lymph node cells, obtained before intestinal transplant. These receptors were taken from a human donor who received an intestinal transplant. CDR3s include the opening cysteine and the closing phenylalanine or tryptophan. The order of the fields is J gene, V gene, D gene, CDR3 protein, CDR3 DNA. D genes are given only for firm matches.

j_gene: TRBJ2-7; v_gene: TRBV9; d_gene: NA; CDR3aa: CASSVGTGAYEQYF; CDR3nt: TGTGCCAGCAGCGTAGGTACTGGAGCCTACGAGCAGTACTTC
j_gene: TRBJ2-1; v_gene: TRBV5-1; d_gene: TRBD1; CDR3aa: CASSFETGTYNEQFF; CDR3nt: TGCGCCAGCAGCTTTGAGACAGGGACCTACAATGAGCAGTTCTTC
j_gene: TRBJ1-4; v_gene: TRBV4-1; d_gene: TRBD1; CDR3aa: CASSQAPPGQGNEKLFF; CDR3nt: TGCGCCAGCAGCCAAGCCCCTCCGGGACAGGGTAATGAAAAACTGTTTTTT
j_gene: TRBJ2-1; v_gene: TRBV19; d_gene: TRBD2; CDR3aa: CASGASGSDEQFF; CDR3nt: TGTGCCAGTGGGGCTAGCGGGTCTGATGAGCAGTTCTTC
j_gene: TRBJ2-1; v_gene: TRBV7-2; d_gene: TRBD1; CDR3aa: CASSRARGRKSNEQFF; CDR3nt: TGTGCCAGCAGTAGAGCCAGGGGGCGCAAGTCAAATGAGCAGTTCTTC
j_gene: TRBJ2-5; v_gene: TRBV6-6; d_gene: NA; CDR3aa: CASSYSVRGGKETQYF; CDR3nt: TGTGCCAGCAGTTACAGCGTAAGGGGGGGGAAAGAGACCCAGTACTTC
j_gene: TRBJ1-5; v_gene: TRBV6-1; d_gene: NA; CDR3aa: CASSEPQSYSNQPQHF; CDR3nt: TGTGCCAGCAGTGAACCGCAGTCCTATAGCAATCAGCCCCAGCATTTT
j_gene: TRBJ2-7; v_gene: TRBV7-2; d_gene: NA; CDR3aa: CASSSLLGTYEQYF; CDR3nt: TGTGCCAGCAGCTCCCTACTCGGGACCTACGAGCAGTACTTC
j_gene: TRBJ2-1; v_gene: TRBV15; d_gene: TRBD2; CDR3aa: CATSRDSGTSGPRASYNEQFF; CDR3nt: TGTGCCACCAGCAGAGATAGCGGGACTAGCGGCCCGAGGGCCTCTTACAATGAGCAGTTCTTC
j_gene: TRBJ2-1; v_gene: TRBV6-5; d_gene: TRBD1; CDR3aa: CASSSLDRDNEQFF; CDR3nt: TGTGCCAGCAGTTCCCTCGACAGGGATAATGAGCAGTTCTTC